This T cell receptor (beta chain) came from a study of cytomegalovirus exposure and HLA in healthy donors. As regards this clone: Its antigen remains unidentified.

PCR amplification relied on 60 Vbeta primers (plus 13 Jbeta primers). Methods used by the authors: Roughly 11 million shared chains were among approximately 80 million unique TCR beta chains counted in a later analysis. Using immunoSEQ multiplex PCR, the repertoire was profiled, and TCRdb retains in-frame clones only, with some absent. V and J calls plus clone size are reproduced from that table; the DNA served to infer D and trimming. The table includes some 160,000 clones, roughly 80% detected once. Study conclusions and caveats: Donor immune exposure was known only as CMV serostatus. Presence/absence analyses assumed roughly uniform sequencing depth across donors, which may not hold.

Sequencing was performed on PBMCs. This clonotype was obtained from a woman aged 25 to 45 in good health and CMV-seronegative.

The CDR3 protein is CASSSNGLYEQYF. CDR3 DNA: TGTGCCAGCAGTAGTAATGGACTCTACGAGCAGTACTTC. The rearrangement uses TRBV2 and TRBJ2-7, with D possibly TRBD2 on 5 matching bases. Per the germline V gene, CDR1 is SNHLY and CDR2 is FYNNEI. V lost 5 bases, J lost 3 bases, and 11 bases lay in between. The CDR3 runs 13 residues.